This T cell receptor (beta chain) stems from a study of response to subunit inactivated influenza vaccine. Whole-study findings and limits: It was suggested by the authors that few new T cells are recruited by each seasonal influenza vaccination.

The CDR3 sequence is 13 residues long. Trimming stripped 3 bases from V and 7 bases from J, with 9 bases between. TCRdb passed the RT-PCR reads through MiXCR, listing each CDR3 protein once. This sample has roughly 500,000 distinct CDR3 sequences, with more than 15% found just once. Points on this clonotype: Its antigen is as yet unknown.

This TCR was sampled from a man aged 45-69 years who received an inactivated influenza vaccine. The genes are TRBV12-3 or TRBV12-4 and TRBJ1-4, with no clear D. The material sequenced was CD4+ T cells sorted from PBMCs, taken around 25 months after vaccination. The CDR3 reads CASSFGLGEKLFF. The CDR3 bases are TGTGCCAGCAGTTTTGGCTTGGGTGAAAAACTGTTTTTT.